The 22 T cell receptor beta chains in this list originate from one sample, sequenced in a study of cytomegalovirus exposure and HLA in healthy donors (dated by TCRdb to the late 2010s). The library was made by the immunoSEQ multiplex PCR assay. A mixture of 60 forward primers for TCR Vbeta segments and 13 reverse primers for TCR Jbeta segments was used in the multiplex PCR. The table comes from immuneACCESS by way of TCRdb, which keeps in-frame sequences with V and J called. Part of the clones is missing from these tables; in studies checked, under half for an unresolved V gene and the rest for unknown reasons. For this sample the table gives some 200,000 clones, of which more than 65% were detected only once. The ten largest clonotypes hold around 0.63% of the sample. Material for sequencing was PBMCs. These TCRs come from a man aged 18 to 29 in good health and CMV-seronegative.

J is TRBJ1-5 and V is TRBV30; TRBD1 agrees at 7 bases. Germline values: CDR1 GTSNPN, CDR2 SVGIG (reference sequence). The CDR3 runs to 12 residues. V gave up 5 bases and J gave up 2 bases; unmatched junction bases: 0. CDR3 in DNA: TGTGCCTGGGGACAGGGCAATCAGCCCCAGCATTTT. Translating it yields CAWGQGNQPQHF.

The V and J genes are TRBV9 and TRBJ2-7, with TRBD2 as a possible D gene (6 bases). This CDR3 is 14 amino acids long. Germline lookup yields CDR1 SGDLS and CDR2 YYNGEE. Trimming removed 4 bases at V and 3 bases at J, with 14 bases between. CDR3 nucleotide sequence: TGTGCCAGCAGCCTAAGACTAGACGACTACGAGCAGTACTTC. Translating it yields CASSLRLDDYEQYF.

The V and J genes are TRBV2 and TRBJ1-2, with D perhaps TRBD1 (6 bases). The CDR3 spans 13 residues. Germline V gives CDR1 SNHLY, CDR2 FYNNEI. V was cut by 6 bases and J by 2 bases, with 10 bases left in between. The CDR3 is CASRWTENYGYTF. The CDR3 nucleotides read TGTGCCAGCAGATGGACAGAAAACTATGGCTACACCTTC.

The CDR3 nucleotides read TGTGCCAGTGGGGACAGGGGAGAGGAGACCGGGGAGCTGTTTTTT. Translation: CASGDRGEETGELFF. The genes are TRBV19 and TRBJ2-2; 10 bases are a match to TRBD1. The J segment lost 5 bases and the V segment lost 8 bases, leaving 8 bases of the junction unmatched. Germline V gene sequence: CDR1 LNHDA, CDR2 SQIVND (reference sequence). The length of the CDR3 is 15 residues.

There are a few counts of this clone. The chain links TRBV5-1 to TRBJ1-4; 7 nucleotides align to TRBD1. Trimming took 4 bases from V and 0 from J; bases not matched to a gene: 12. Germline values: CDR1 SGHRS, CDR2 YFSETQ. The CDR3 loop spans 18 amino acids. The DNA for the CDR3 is TGCGCCAGCAGCAGGGGGACAGATAGATTTGCAACTAATGAAAAACTGTTTTTT. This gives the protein CASSRGTDRFATNEKLFF.

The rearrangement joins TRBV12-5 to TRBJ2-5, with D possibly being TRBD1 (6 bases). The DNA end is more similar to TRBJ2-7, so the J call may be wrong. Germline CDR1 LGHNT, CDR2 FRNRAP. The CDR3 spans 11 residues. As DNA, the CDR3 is TGTGCTCACAGGGTCTCCTACGAGCAGTACTTC. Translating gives CAHRVSYEQYF.

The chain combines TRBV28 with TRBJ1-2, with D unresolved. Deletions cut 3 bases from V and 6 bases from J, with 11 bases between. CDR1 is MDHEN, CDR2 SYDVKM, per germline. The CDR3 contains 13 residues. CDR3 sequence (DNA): TGTGCCAGCAGTTTTGGAGGGAGCAATGGCTACACCTTC. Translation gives CASSFGGSNGYTF.

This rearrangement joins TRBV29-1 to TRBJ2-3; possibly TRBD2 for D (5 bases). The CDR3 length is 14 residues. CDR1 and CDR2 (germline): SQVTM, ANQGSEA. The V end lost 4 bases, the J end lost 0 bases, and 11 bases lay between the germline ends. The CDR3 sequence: CSVGPAVSTDTQYF. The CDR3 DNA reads TGCAGCGTTGGTCCAGCGGTTAGCACAGATACGCAGTATTTT.

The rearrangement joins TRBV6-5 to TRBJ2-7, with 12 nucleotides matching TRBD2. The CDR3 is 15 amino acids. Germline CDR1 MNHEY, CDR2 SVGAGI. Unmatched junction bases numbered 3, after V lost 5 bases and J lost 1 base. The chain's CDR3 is CASSGGLAGSYEQYF. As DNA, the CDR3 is TGTGCCAGCAGTGGAGGACTAGCGGGATCCTACGAGCAGTACTTC.

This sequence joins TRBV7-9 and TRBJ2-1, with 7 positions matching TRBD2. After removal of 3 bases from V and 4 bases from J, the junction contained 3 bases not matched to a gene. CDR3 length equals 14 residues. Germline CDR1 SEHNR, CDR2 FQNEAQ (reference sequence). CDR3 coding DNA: TGTGCCAGCAGCTTCGGCGGGAGTTACAATGAGCAGTTCTTC. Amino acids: CASSFGGSYNEQFF.

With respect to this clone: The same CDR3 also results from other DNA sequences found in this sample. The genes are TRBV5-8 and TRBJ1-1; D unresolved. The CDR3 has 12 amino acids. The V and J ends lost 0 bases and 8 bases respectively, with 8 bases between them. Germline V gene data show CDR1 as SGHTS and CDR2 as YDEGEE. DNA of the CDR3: TGTGCCAGCAGCTTGGTGACGGGGGAAGCTTTCTTT. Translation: CASSLVTGEAFF.

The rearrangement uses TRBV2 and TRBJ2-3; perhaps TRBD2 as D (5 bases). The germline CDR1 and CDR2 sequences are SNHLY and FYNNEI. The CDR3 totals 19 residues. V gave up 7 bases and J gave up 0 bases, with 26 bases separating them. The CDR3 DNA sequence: TGTGCCAGCATAATTAGCGTGAGAAGAATAAACTCTAGCACAGATACGCAGTATTTT. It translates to CASIISVRRINSSTDTQYF.

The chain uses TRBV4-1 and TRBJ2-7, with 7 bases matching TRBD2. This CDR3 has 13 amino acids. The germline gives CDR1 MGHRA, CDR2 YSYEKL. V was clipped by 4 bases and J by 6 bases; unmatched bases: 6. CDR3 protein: CASSLLARAEQYF. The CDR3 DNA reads TGCGCCAGCAGCCTACTAGCGAGAGCCGAGCAGTACTTC.

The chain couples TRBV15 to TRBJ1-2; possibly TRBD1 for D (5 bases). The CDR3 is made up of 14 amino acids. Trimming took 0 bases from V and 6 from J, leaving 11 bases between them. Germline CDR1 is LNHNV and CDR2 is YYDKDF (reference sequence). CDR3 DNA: TGTGCCACCAGCAGAGATCGGCGGGGGGATGGCTACACCTTC. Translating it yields CATSRDRRGDGYTF.

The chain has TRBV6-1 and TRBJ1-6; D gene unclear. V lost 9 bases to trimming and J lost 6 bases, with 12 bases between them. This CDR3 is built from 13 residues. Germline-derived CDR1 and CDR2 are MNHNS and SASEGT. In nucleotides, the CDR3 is TGTGCCAGTGACACCCGTGGTAATTCACCCCTCCACTTT. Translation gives CASDTRGNSPLHF.

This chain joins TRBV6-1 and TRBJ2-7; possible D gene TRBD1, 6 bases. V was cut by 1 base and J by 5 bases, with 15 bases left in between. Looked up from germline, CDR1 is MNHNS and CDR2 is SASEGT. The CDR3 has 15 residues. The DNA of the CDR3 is TGTGCCAGCAGTGAAGTGAGGGGGTGGAGAGACGAGCAGTACTTC. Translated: CASSEVRGWRDEQYF.

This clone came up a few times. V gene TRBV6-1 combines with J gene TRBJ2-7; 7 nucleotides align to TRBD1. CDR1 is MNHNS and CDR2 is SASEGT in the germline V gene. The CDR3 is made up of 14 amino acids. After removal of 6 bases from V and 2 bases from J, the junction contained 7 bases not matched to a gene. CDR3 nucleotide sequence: TGTGCCAGCAGCACCGGAACAGGGGCCTACGAGCAGTACTTC. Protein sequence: CASSTGTGAYEQYF.

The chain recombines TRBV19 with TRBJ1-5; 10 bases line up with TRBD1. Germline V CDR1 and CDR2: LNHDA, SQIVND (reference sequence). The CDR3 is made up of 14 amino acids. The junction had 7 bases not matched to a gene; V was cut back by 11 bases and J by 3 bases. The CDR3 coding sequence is TGTGCCTCGGAGGGGACAGGGGCCAATCAGCCCCAGCATTTT. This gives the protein CASEGTGANQPQHF.

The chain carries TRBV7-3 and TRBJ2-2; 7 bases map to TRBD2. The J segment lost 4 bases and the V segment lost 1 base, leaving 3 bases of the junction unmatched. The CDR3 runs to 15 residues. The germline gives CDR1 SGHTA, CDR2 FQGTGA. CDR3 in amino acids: CASSLMGRATGELFF. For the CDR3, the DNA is TGTGCCAGCAGCTTAATGGGGAGGGCCACCGGGGAGCTGTTTTTT.

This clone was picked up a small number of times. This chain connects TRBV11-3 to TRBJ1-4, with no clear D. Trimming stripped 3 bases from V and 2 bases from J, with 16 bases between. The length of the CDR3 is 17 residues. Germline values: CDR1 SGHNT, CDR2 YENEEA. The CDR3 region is CASSFGGGRSTNEKLFF. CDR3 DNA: TGTGCCAGCAGCTTTGGTGGAGGGAGGTCCACTAATGAAAAACTGTTTTTT.

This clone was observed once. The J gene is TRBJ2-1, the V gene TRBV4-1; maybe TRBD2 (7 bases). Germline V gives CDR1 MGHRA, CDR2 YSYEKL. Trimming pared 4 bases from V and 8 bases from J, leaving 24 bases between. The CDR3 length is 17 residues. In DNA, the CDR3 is TGCGCCAGCAGCCGGCAAAGGGGGGGGCCACGTCCCGATGAGCAGTTCTTC. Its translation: CASSRQRGGPRPDEQFF.

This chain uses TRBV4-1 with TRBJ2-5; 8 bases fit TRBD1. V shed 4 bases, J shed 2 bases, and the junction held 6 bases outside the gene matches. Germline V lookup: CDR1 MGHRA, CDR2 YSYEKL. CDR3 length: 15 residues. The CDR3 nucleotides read TGCGCCAGCAGCCCTGGACAGGGCCCACAAGAGACCCAGTACTTC. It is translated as CASSPGQGPQETQYF.